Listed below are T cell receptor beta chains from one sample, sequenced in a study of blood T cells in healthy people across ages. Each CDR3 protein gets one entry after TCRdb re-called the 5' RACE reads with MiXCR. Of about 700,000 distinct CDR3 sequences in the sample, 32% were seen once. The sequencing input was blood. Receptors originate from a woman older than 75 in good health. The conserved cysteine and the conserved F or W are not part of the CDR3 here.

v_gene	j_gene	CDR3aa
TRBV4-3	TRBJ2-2	ASSRVGGPTGERF
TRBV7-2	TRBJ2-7	ASSLRQGASLAQY
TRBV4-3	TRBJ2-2	ASSQGLANTGELF
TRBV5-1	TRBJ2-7	ASSLAPFYEQY
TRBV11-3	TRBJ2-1	ASRSTSGGASEQF
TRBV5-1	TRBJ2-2	ASSLGRVRLNTGELF
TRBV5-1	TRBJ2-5	ASSWGAGGEETQY
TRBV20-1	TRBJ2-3	SASPRVTDTQY
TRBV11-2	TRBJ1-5	ASSLPGDGQPQH
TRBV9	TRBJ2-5	ASRGSGEAQY
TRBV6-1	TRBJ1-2	ASSNPGVHYGYT
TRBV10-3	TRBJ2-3	AISGNRDGITDTQY
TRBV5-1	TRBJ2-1	ASRGDSNEQF
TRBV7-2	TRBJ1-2	ASSFGGTPPGYT
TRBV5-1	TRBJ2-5	ASSWDGGKTQY
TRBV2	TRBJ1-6	ASHDRDNSPLH
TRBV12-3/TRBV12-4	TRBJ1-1	ASSLAYEAF
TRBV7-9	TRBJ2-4	ASSPRQGGRGDTQY
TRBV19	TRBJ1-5	ASGPNSNQPQH
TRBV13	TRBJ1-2	ASSLVRTGGADYT
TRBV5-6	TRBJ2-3	ASSLGGEGTDTQY
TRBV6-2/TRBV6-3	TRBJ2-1	ASSYSGEYNERF
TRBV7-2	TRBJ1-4	ASRLPGPYEKLF
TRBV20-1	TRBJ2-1	SARAGLAPSSYNEQF
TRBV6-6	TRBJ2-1	ASRDRGIYNEQF
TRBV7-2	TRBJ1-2	ASSSRGGWEKGYT
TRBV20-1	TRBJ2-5	SAIPGGRPYETQY
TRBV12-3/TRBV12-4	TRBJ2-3	ASSLLSTDMEY
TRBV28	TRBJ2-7	ASGKTGQTHYEQY
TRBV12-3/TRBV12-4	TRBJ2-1	ASSLRGSGTTWYNEQF
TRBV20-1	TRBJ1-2	SARVTGALGGYT
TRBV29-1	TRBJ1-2	SVWDSQNYGYT
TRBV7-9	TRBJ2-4	ASGRDRGLGYIQY
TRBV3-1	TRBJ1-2	ASSQLAGAFYGYT
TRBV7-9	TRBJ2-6	ASSFGDWGSGANVLT
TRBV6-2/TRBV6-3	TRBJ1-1	ASSYPDRMNTEAF
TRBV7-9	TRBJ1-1	ASSLRGNMNTEAF
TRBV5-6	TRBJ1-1	ASSFGVTAEAF
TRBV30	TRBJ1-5	AWAMGRDQPQH
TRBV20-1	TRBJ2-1	SATKGATYNEQF
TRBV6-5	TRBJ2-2	ASKRGTSGNTGERF
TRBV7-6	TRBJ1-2	ASSGLVEQAGFYGYT
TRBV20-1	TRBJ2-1	SARDRLRGRDNEQF
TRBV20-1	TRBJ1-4	SARDGGGDEKLF
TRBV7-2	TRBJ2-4	ASSPRTSGGVKNIQY
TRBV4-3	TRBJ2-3	ASSQDTGTGGADTQY
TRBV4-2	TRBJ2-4	ASSQDSGLENIQY
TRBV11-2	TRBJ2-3	ASSSLASGGAGTQY
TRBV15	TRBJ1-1	ATSRDFGTEAF
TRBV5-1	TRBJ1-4	ASSLEAGSHEKRF
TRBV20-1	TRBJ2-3	SARLAGTDTQY
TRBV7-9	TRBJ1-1	ASSRQERGTEAF
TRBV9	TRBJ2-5	ASSVDPLQGGETQY
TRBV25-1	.	ASSTPRGFLNEQY